The 18 T cell receptor beta chains reported below all come from one sample, sequenced in a study of cytomegalovirus exposure and HLA in healthy donors. Amplification used 60 Vbeta primers and 13 Jbeta primers. TCRdb's copy holds only in-frame clones and misses some; the assay was immunoSEQ multiplex PCR. The data hold 110,000 to 150,000 clones, with about 64% observed a single time. Sequenced input: PBMCs. These receptors were obtained from a man aged 55 to 69 in good health and CMV-seronegative.

The chain couples TRBV27 to TRBJ1-2, with 9 bases that match TRBD1. V shed 4 bases, J shed 2 bases, and the junction held 5 bases outside the gene matches. This CDR3 contains 15 residues. CDR1 and CDR2 from the germline V gene are MNHEY and SMNVEV (reference sequence). In DNA, the CDR3 is TGTGCCAGCAGTTCGCCGGGACAGGGAAACTATGGCTACACCTTC. It is translated as CASSSPGQGNYGYTF.

The chain couples TRBV5-1 to TRBJ2-3, with 9 bases aligning to TRBD1. With 4 bases clipped from V and 3 bases from J, the junction kept 6 bases outside the gene matches. There are 15 residues in the CDR3. Germline CDR1 is SGHRS and CDR2 is YFSETQ. CDR3 sequence reads: CASSVGTGRTDTQYF. The CDR3 nucleotides are TGCGCCAGCAGCGTCGGGACAGGGAGGACAGATACGCAGTATTTT.

V gene TRBV5-1 combines with J gene TRBJ2-7; TRBD1 agrees at 10 bases. The CDR3 sequence is 16 residues long. Germline V CDR1 and CDR2: SGHRS, YFSETQ. Losses at the gene ends were 3 bases for V and 3 bases for J; bases not matched to a gene: 9. CDR3 protein: CASSWATGTGVYEQYF. DNA of the CDR3: TGCGCCAGCAGCTGGGCAACCGGGACAGGGGTCTACGAGCAGTACTTC.

The chain's CDR3 is CASSQEPGLHTEAFF. In DNA, the CDR3 is TGTGCCAGCAGCCAAGAACCAGGGCTGCACACTGAAGCTTTCTTT. The chain employs TRBV4-2 and TRBJ1-1; possible D gene TRBD1, 5 bases. Germline-derived CDR1 and CDR2 are LGHNA and YNFKEQ. The CDR3 is 15 amino acids. V lost 0 bases and J lost 3, with 11 bases in between.

This clone was recorded a few times. The V call is TRBV5-4, the J call TRBJ2-7; D is possibly TRBD2 (5 bases). The ends were cut back, 3 bases at V and 2 bases at J, with 12 bases in the middle. Germline V CDR1 and CDR2: SGHNT, YYREEE (reference sequence). The CDR3 is made up of 14 amino acids. The CDR3: CASSSADSPYEQYF. The CDR3 DNA is TGTGCCAGCAGCTCCGCGGACTCTCCCTACGAGCAGTACTTC. Looking up the rest from reference TRBV5-4 and TRBJ2-7 gives the full variable domain: ETGVTQSPTHLIKTRGQQVTLRCSSQSGHNTVSWYQQALGQGPQFIFQYYREEENGRGNFPPRFSGLQFPNYSSELNVNALELDDSALYLCASSSADSPYEQYFGPGTRLTVT.

The chain links TRBV7-9 to TRBJ1-1; no clear D gene. CDR1 is SEHNR and CDR2 is FQNEAQ in the germline V gene (reference sequence). The CDR3 consists of 13 residues. V was clipped by 5 bases and J by 5 bases, with 12 bases between them. DNA for the CDR3: TGTGCCAGCAGCCTCAGCGGCCGGACTGAAGCTTTCTTT. It translates to CASSLSGRTEAFF.

This chain connects TRBV28 to TRBJ1-1; tentatively, D is TRBD1 (6 bases). Germline V CDR1 and CDR2: MDHEN, SYDVKM. The V end lost 6 bases, the J end lost 5 bases, and 25 bases lay between the germline ends. The CDR3 loop spans 17 amino acids. The CDR3 nucleotides read TGTGCCAGCAGCCAAGTCGGGCTCAGGGGCGACGGGACTGAAGCTTTCTTT. This codes for CASSQVGLRGDGTEAFF.

This clone was picked up one time. The chain employs TRBV5-1 and TRBJ2-1, with 7 bases aligning to TRBD1. Losses at the gene ends were 3 bases for V and 11 bases for J; bases not matched to a gene: 14. The CDR3 spans 15 residues. Germline assignment: CDR1 SGHRS and CDR2 YFSETQ. The CDR3 loop reads CASSSGQVQPKKQFF. CDR3 DNA sequence: TGCGCCAGCAGCTCAGGACAGGTTCAGCCGAAAAAGCAGTTCTTC.

Remarks on this clone: A junction end diverges from the germline sequence, so it may reflect a read error. The chain combines TRBV7-9 with TRBJ2-1; 7 bases line up with TRBD2. This CDR3 spans 18 amino acids. Germline V CDR1 and CDR2: SEHNR, FQNEAQ (reference sequence). The CDR3, as DNA: TGTTCCAGCAGCTTTTTCCTGCGAAGGCGGGAGAAGGACAATGAGCAGTTCTTC. Encoded protein: CSSSFFLRRREKDNEQFF.

This rearrangement joins TRBV2 to TRBJ2-7; D is unclear. The V gene's germline CDR1 is SNHLY and CDR2 FYNNEI. The germline V and J ends were trimmed by 6 bases and 4 bases, with 10 bases remaining between them. The CDR3 runs 12 residues. In DNA, the CDR3 is TGTGCCAGCAGCCCCGGGTTTTACGAGCAGTACTTC. Translation gives CASSPGFYEQYF. The full variable domain, rest sourced from reference TRBV2 and TRBJ2-7, is EPEVTQTPSHQVTQMGQEVILRCVPISNHLYFYWYRQILGQKVEFLVSFYNNEISEKSEIFDDQFSVERPDGSNFTLKIRSTKLEDSAMYFCASSPGFYEQYFGPGTRLTVT.

The chain recombines TRBV30 with TRBJ2-5; the match to TRBD1 covers 9 bases. The closer fit of TRBJ2-7 to the DNA end suggests the J call may be wrong. Germline values: CDR1 GTSNPN, CDR2 SVGIG (reference sequence). The CDR3 is 16 amino acids. CDR3 sequence: CAWIANKGTGYYEQYF. CDR3 DNA sequence: TGTGCCTGGATCGCCAACAAGGGGACAGGGTACTACGAGCAGTACTTC.

The chain uses TRBV25-1 and TRBJ2-1, with 9 bases aligning to TRBD2. Trimming took 2 bases from V and 2 from J; bases not matched to a gene: 4. Germline assignment: CDR1 MGHDK and CDR2 SYGVNS. The CDR3 sequence is 16 residues long. CDR3 amino acids: CASSELGGRAYNEQFF. The CDR3 nucleotides are TGTGCCAGCAGTGAACTGGGCGGGAGGGCCTACAATGAGCAGTTCTTC.

Written as DNA, the CDR3 is TGTGCCAGCTCACTTGGGCACGGGGCTGAAGCTTTCTTT. This codes for CASSLGHGAEAFF. J is TRBJ1-1 and V is TRBV18; D is ambiguous. The CDR3 extends over 13 amino acids. V was trimmed by 4 bases and J by 6 bases, leaving 12 bases between them. CDR1 and CDR2 (germline): KGHSH, LQKENI.

This rearrangement joins TRBV6-5 to TRBJ2-7; 7 positions agree with TRBD1. The CDR3 has 14 amino acids. After removal of 5 bases from V and 3 bases from J, the junction contained 7 bases not matched to a gene. From germline, CDR1 is MNHEY and CDR2 SVGAGI. For the CDR3, the DNA is TGTGCCAGCAGTCTCCTCCGGGACAGCTACGAGCAGTACTTC. The encoded protein is CASSLLRDSYEQYF.

The chain uses TRBV10-3 and TRBJ2-2; 8 bases are a match to TRBD2. The CDR3 extends over 15 amino acids. V lost 3 bases, J lost 4 bases, and 4 bases stayed unmatched. From germline, CDR1 is ENHRY and CDR2 SYGVKD. The CDR3 DNA sequence: TGTGCCATCAGTGACCAGCGGGAGCCCACCGGGGAGCTGTTTTTT. Translation: CAISDQREPTGELFF.

V gene TRBV18 combines with J gene TRBJ2-6, with 9 nucleotides matching TRBD2. The CDR3 spans 18 residues. J lost 1 base, V lost 3 bases, and 7 bases had no gene match. Germline V gene data show CDR1 as KGHSH and CDR2 as LQKENI. The CDR3 reads CASSPLSGSLSGANVLTF. CDR3 DNA: TGTGCCAGCTCACCGCTTAGCGGGAGCCTATCTGGGGCCAACGTCCTGACTTTC. The entire variable domain, with the rest obtained from reference TRBV18 and TRBJ2-6, is as follows: NAGVMQNPRHLVRRRGQEARLRCSPMKGHSHVYWYRQLPEEGLKFMVYLQKENIIDESGMPKERFSAEFPKEGPSILRIQQVVRGDSAAYFCASSPLSGSLSGANVLTFGAGSRLTVL.

V and J are TRBV27 and TRBJ2-7; 10 positions agree with TRBD1. V lost 2 bases and J lost 4; bases outside the gene matches: 2. Germline CDR1 reads MNHEY; CDR2 reads SMNVEV (reference sequence). This CDR3 is 14 amino acids long. The CDR3 region has the DNA TGTGCCAGCAGTTTAAAGGACAGGGGGTACGAGCAGTACTTC. It is translated as CASSLKDRGYEQYF.

The chain is built from TRBV7-9 and TRBJ1-4, with TRBD1 as a possible D gene (5 bases). The ends were cut back, 2 bases at V and 3 bases at J, with 16 bases in the middle. CDR3 length equals 17 residues. CDR1 is SEHNR and CDR2 is FQNEAQ in the germline V gene (reference sequence). The DNA for the CDR3 is TGTGCCAGCAGCTTAACAACCCAGGGATTTTCTAATGAAAAACTGTTTTTT. Translation gives CASSLTTQGFSNEKLFF.